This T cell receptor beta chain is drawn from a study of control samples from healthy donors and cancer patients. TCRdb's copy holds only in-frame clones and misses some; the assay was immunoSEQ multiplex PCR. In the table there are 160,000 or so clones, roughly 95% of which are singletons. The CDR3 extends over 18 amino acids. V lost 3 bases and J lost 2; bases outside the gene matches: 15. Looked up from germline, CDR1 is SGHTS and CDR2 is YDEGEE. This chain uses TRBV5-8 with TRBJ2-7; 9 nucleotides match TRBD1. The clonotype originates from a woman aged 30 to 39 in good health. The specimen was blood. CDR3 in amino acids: CASSSHSLGDRATYEQYF. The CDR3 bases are TGTGCCAGCAGCTCGCATAGTTTGGGGGACAGGGCTACCTACGAGCAGTACTTC.